This T cell receptor beta chain was identified during a study of T cell responses to AZD1222 COVID-19 vaccine. General observations from the study: Donor demographics were predominantly white British with a female majority; clonal diversity may be underestimated. The study identified only six AZD1222 recipients as seropositive at baseline. Researchers took repertoire samples only after the peak T cell response had come.

Trimming took 6 bases from V and 2 from J, leaving 8 bases between them. The CDR3 totals 13 residues. Germline CDR1 is MNHEY and CDR2 is SVGAGI. Only in-frame clones appear in the TCRdb table, and some are missing; sequencing was by immunoSEQ multiplex PCR. The data show more than 90,000 clones, about 82% seen once. Doses given second, at about 4 or about 12 weeks, were pooled. Notes on this clone: Its target is not known.

The clonotype originates from an adult who received the AZD1222 COVID-19 vaccine. The V gene is TRBV6-5, the J gene TRBJ1-3; no firm D call. The sequenced sample was peripheral blood, obtained 28 days after the second AZD1222 dose. CDR3 sequence: CASSKPPGNTIYF. The CDR3 DNA reads as TGTGCCAGCAGCAAACCACCTGGAAACACCATATATTTT.